A selection of T cell receptor beta chains follows, all from one sample in a study of response to subunit inactivated influenza vaccine. Using its own MiXCR run on the RT-PCR reads, TCRdb lists one record per CDR3 protein. Of 500,000 to 700,000 distinct CDR3 sequences listed, around 25% were seen once; the top ten hold approximately 3%. These data also featured in a second study, about T cells expressing NK-cell markers.

Sequencing used CD4+ T cells sorted from PBMCs, obtained 11 to 12 days after vaccination. The receptors shown here come from a man aged 50 to 60 who received an inactivated influenza vaccine. CDR3s include the opening cysteine and the closing phenylalanine or tryptophan. Each record gives: CDR3 protein, CDR3 DNA, clone size, V gene, D gene, J gene. A D gene is named only where the DNA matches it firmly. A clone size is listed for some rows: how often the clone was seen (once, few, many), or a class if it is expanded.

cdr3_aa: CASSLDRMSDSPLHF
cdr3_nt: TGCGCCAGCAGCTTGGACAGGATGAGTGATTCACCCCTCCACTTT
clone_size: few
v_call: TRBV5-1
d_call: NA
j_call: TRBJ1-6

cdr3_aa: CASSPYTSGRVYEQYF
cdr3_nt: TGTGCCAGCAGCCCTTACACTAGCGGGAGGGTCTACGAGCAGTACTTC
clone_size: NA
v_call: TRBV7-2
d_call: TRBD2
j_call: TRBJ2-7

cdr3_aa: CASSLVGQSSYGYTF
cdr3_nt: TGTGCCAGCAGCTTAGTAGGACAGAGTTCCTATGGCTACACCTTC
clone_size: many
v_call: TRBV7-8
d_call: NA
j_call: TRBJ1-2

cdr3_aa: CASSLDRFDVGGNTQYF
cdr3_nt: TGTGCCAGCAGCTTAGATCGTTTCGACGTCGGGGGCAATACGCAATATTTT
clone_size: once
v_call: TRBV11-2
d_call: NA
j_call: TRBJ2-3

cdr3_aa: CSARSYRLLSGANVLTF
cdr3_nt: TGCAGTGCTAGATCTTACAGGCTCCTGTCTGGGGCCAACGTCCTGACTTTC
clone_size: few
v_call: TRBV20-1
d_call: NA
j_call: TRBJ2-6

cdr3_aa: CASRKLRGVSESPLHF
cdr3_nt: TGTGCCAGCAGGAAGTTGAGGGGGGTTAGTGAATCACCCCTCCACTTT
clone_size: NA
v_call: TRBV6-1
d_call: NA
j_call: TRBJ1-6

cdr3_aa: CASRSLPQGVAYEQYF
cdr3_nt: TGTGCCAGCAGAAGTCTCCCACAGGGGGTTGCCTACGAGCAGTACTTC
clone_size: NA
v_call: TRBV11-2
d_call: TRBD1
j_call: TRBJ2-7

cdr3_aa: CASSIRTGNTGELFF
cdr3_nt: TGCGCCAGCAGTATTAGGACAGGGAACACCGGGGAGCTGTTTTTT
clone_size: NA
v_call: TRBV5-1
d_call: TRBD1
j_call: TRBJ2-2

cdr3_aa: CASSLAGAGAGELFF
cdr3_nt: TGTGCCAGCAGCTTAGCAGGGGCGGGGGCCGGGGAGCTGTTTTTT
clone_size: few
v_call: TRBV11-2
d_call: NA
j_call: TRBJ2-2

cdr3_aa: CAWARQTNEKLFF
cdr3_nt: TGTGCCTGGGCTCGGCAAACTAATGAAAAACTGTTTTTT
clone_size: few
v_call: TRBV30
d_call: NA
j_call: TRBJ1-4

cdr3_aa: CASSPNIGGPSYEQYF
cdr3_nt: TGTGCCAGCAGCCCGAATATAGGGGGCCCCTCCTACGAGCAGTACTTC
clone_size: few
v_call: TRBV7-9
d_call: TRBD1
j_call: TRBJ2-7

cdr3_aa: CASSFPSGGSYEQYF
cdr3_nt: TGTGCCAGCAGCTTCCCAAGCGGGGGCTCCTACGAGCAGTACTTC
clone_size: NA
v_call: TRBV7-8
d_call: TRBD2
j_call: TRBJ2-7

cdr3_aa: CASSLMDGEAFF
cdr3_nt: TGCGCCAGCAGCTTGATGGATGGGGAAGCTTTCTTT
clone_size: NA
v_call: TRBV5-1
d_call: NA
j_call: TRBJ1-1

cdr3_aa: CSASPGGLTDTQYF
cdr3_nt: TGCAGTGCTAGCCCAGGGGGCCTCACAGATACGCAGTATTTT
clone_size: NA
v_call: TRBV20-1
d_call: TRBD1
j_call: TRBJ2-3

cdr3_aa: CASANQVLGYEQYF
cdr3_nt: TGTGCCAGCGCAAATCAGGTTCTTGGCTACGAGCAGTACTTC
clone_size: NA
v_call: TRBV18
d_call: NA
j_call: TRBJ2-7

cdr3_aa: CASSLWQASSYNEQFF
cdr3_nt: TGCGCCAGCAGCTTGTGGCAGGCGAGCTCCTACAATGAGCAGTTCTTC
clone_size: few
v_call: TRBV5-1
d_call: NA
j_call: TRBJ2-1

cdr3_aa: CASRSGEWQPQHF
cdr3_nt: TGTGCCAGCAGGTCAGGGGAATGGCAGCCCCAGCATTTT
clone_size: NA
v_call: TRBV28
d_call: NA
j_call: TRBJ1-5

cdr3_aa: CASSRAPGQGENEQFF
cdr3_nt: TGTGCCAGCAGCCGCGCCCCGGGACAGGGGGAGAATGAGCAGTTCTTC
clone_size: few
v_call: TRBV11-2
d_call: TRBD1
j_call: TRBJ2-1

cdr3_aa: CASSRAGAYEQYF
cdr3_nt: TGTGCCAGCAGCCGGGCGGGGGCCTACGAGCAGTACTTC
clone_size: NA
v_call: TRBV6-2/TRBV6-3
d_call: TRBD2
j_call: TRBJ2-7

cdr3_aa: CASSLLGIQYF
cdr3_nt: TGTGCCAGCAGCTTACTTGGCATTCAGTACTTC
clone_size: many
v_call: TRBV7-9
d_call: NA
j_call: TRBJ2-4

cdr3_aa: CASRGGRVSNTEAFF
cdr3_nt: TGTGCCAGCAGGGGGGGGAGGGTTTCGAACACTGAAGCTTTCTTT
clone_size: NA
v_call: TRBV6-1
d_call: NA
j_call: TRBJ1-1

cdr3_aa: CASSLGSGRQETQYF
cdr3_nt: TGTGCCAGCAGCTTGGGGAGCGGGAGGCAGGAGACCCAGTACTTC
clone_size: NA
v_call: TRBV7-2
d_call: TRBD2
j_call: TRBJ2-5

cdr3_aa: CAISGLAGADTQYF
cdr3_nt: TGTGCCATCTCCGGGCTAGCGGGAGCAGATACGCAGTATTTT
clone_size: NA
v_call: TRBV10-3
d_call: TRBD2
j_call: TRBJ2-3

cdr3_aa: CASRRTSSPQHF
cdr3_nt: TGTGCCAGCCGACGAACATCCTCCCCCCAGCATTTT
clone_size: NA
v_call: TRBV6-2/TRBV6-3
d_call: NA
j_call: TRBJ1-5

cdr3_aa: CSARDGAGNVYEQYF
cdr3_nt: TGCAGTGCTAGAGATGGAGCGGGGAACGTCTACGAGCAGTACTTC
clone_size: many
v_call: TRBV20-1
d_call: TRBD2
j_call: TRBJ2-7

cdr3_aa: CASSQRPVLVDEQYF
cdr3_nt: TGCGCCAGCAGCCAACGGCCAGTACTAGTGGACGAGCAGTACTTC
clone_size: NA
v_call: TRBV4-1
d_call: NA
j_call: TRBJ2-7

cdr3_aa: CASSQELATYQETQYF
cdr3_nt: TGTGCCAGCAGCCAAGAACTAGCTACGTACCAAGAGACCCAGTACTTC
clone_size: NA
v_call: TRBV4-2
d_call: NA
j_call: TRBJ2-5

cdr3_aa: CASSRLGQGTYNEQFF
cdr3_nt: TGCGCCAGCAGCCGGTTGGGACAGGGGACCTACAATGAGCAGTTCTTC
clone_size: many
v_call: TRBV5-1
d_call: TRBD1
j_call: TRBJ2-1

cdr3_aa: CASSQGLAGDEQFF
cdr3_nt: TGTGCCAGCAGCCAAGGACTAGCTGGGGATGAGCAGTTCTTC
clone_size: few
v_call: TRBV4-2
d_call: TRBD2
j_call: TRBJ2-1

cdr3_aa: CASSYRPGGYGYTF
cdr3_nt: TGTGCCAGCAGTTACAGACCCGGGGGCTATGGCTACACCTTC
clone_size: few
v_call: TRBV6-5
d_call: NA
j_call: TRBJ1-2

cdr3_aa: CASNINGQGRQPQHF
cdr3_nt: TGTGCCAGCAACATTAACGGACAGGGTAGACAGCCCCAGCATTTT
clone_size: NA
v_call: TRBV28
d_call: TRBD1
j_call: TRBJ1-5

cdr3_aa: CASSRDALSYEQYF
cdr3_nt: TGCGCCAGCAGTCGGGACGCTCTCTCCTACGAGCAGTACTTC
clone_size: NA
v_call: TRBV5-1
d_call: NA
j_call: TRBJ2-7

cdr3_aa: CSVGRDGAQFF
cdr3_nt: TGCAGCGTTGGTAGGGACGGTGCGCAGTTCTTC
clone_size: NA
v_call: TRBV29-1
d_call: NA
j_call: TRBJ2-1

cdr3_aa: CASSGTGGQGEQFF
cdr3_nt: TGCGCCAGCAGCGGGACGGGGGGTCAGGGTGAGCAGTTCTTC
clone_size: few
v_call: TRBV5-1
d_call: TRBD2
j_call: TRBJ2-1

cdr3_aa: CASSLGGTATDTQYF
cdr3_nt: TGTGCCAGCAGCTTAGGTGGGACAGCCACAGATACGCAGTATTTT
clone_size: many
v_call: TRBV7-2
d_call: TRBD1
j_call: TRBJ2-3

cdr3_aa: CASSLQGTGYEQYF
cdr3_nt: TGTGCCAGCAGCTTACAGGGTACCGGTTACGAGCAGTACTTC
clone_size: many
v_call: TRBV7-2
d_call: NA
j_call: TRBJ2-7

cdr3_aa: CASSGPGQGAGQPQHF
cdr3_nt: TGTGCCAGCAGCGGACCGGGACAGGGGGCGGGTCAGCCCCAGCATTTT
clone_size: few
v_call: TRBV7-9
d_call: TRBD1
j_call: TRBJ1-5

cdr3_aa: CATQPGLAFNTQYF
cdr3_nt: TGTGCCACCCAACCGGGACTAGCGTTTAATACGCAGTATTTT
clone_size: few
v_call: TRBV28
d_call: TRBD2
j_call: TRBJ2-3

cdr3_aa: CSANSRGSGIYNEQFF
cdr3_nt: TGCAGTGCCAACAGTCGTGGGAGCGGGATTTACAATGAGCAGTTCTTC
clone_size: NA
v_call: TRBV20-1
d_call: TRBD2
j_call: TRBJ2-1

cdr3_aa: CASSQEHPETKTSGRAYEQYF
cdr3_nt: TGCGCCAGCAGCCAAGAACATCCCGAGACAAAGACTAGCGGGAGGGCCTACGAGCAGTACTTC
clone_size: NA
v_call: TRBV4-1
d_call: TRBD2
j_call: TRBJ2-7

cdr3_aa: CASSFGFGHEQFF
cdr3_nt: TGCGCCAGCAGCTTCGGTTTCGGGCATGAGCAGTTCTTC
clone_size: NA
v_call: TRBV5-1
d_call: NA
j_call: TRBJ2-1

cdr3_aa: CASSFGGPTYNEQFF
cdr3_nt: TGTGCCAGCAGCTTCGGGGGGCCCACCTACAATGAGCAGTTCTTC
clone_size: few
v_call: TRBV7-2
d_call: NA
j_call: TRBJ2-1

cdr3_aa: CSARPGINTGELFF
cdr3_nt: TGCAGTGCCAGACCGGGAATTAACACCGGGGAGCTGTTTTTT
clone_size: NA
v_call: TRBV20-1
d_call: NA
j_call: TRBJ2-2

cdr3_aa: CASSVEGGSLTGELFF
cdr3_nt: TGTGCCAGCAGCGTAGAAGGCGGGAGCCTCACCGGGGAGCTGTTTTTT
clone_size: NA
v_call: TRBV9
d_call: TRBD2
j_call: TRBJ2-2

cdr3_aa: CASSLGQVGDTQYF
cdr3_nt: TGTGCCAGCAGCCTAGGACAGGTGGGAGATACGCAGTATTTT
clone_size: NA
v_call: TRBV7-9
d_call: TRBD1
j_call: TRBJ2-3